This T cell receptor (beta chain) was documented in a study of blood T cell repertoires in COVID-19. Study as a whole: The analysed material was cDNA or gDNA that came from T cells, B-cell-depleted T cells, or PBMCs.

The table came from immunoSEQ multiplex PCR; TCRdb's copy has only in-frame clones and leaves some out. The table records 300,000 to 450,000 clones, around 84% of them present only once. Germline values: CDR1 GTSNPN, CDR2 SVGIG (reference sequence). The CDR3 is made up of 13 amino acids. Trimming left V 4 bases short and J 2 bases short, with 10 bases between. V and J are TRBV30 and TRBJ2-3, with D possibly TRBD2 on 5 matching bases. This sequence originates from a human donor in a cohort sampled during active COVID-19. Specimen: peripheral blood. The CDR3 loop is CAWTREHTDTQYF. CDR3 DNA: TGTGCCTGGACCCGGGAACACACAGATACGCAGTATTTT. Based on the CDR3 plus reference TRBV30 and TRBJ2-3, the full variable domain is SQTIHQWPATLVQPVGSPLSLECTVEGTSNPNLYWYRQAAGRGLQLLFYSVGIGQISSEVPQNLSASRPQDRQFILSSKKLLLSDSGFYLCAWTREHTDTQYFGPGTRLTVL.